The entry below describes one T cell receptor (beta chain). The antigen it binds to is not known. No base qualities exist here, and no much larger clone lies one base off it. Reads for this sample came from an Illumina NovaSeq 6000. TCRalpha and TCRbeta cDNA libraries were constructed by 5'RACE with constant-segment primers, with sample barcodes and unique molecular identifiers being introduced. RNA was extracted from every sample with Trizol reagent. Libraries were amplified in two PCR steps, with a second sample barcode and Illumina TruSeq adapters added in the second step. Libraries were sequenced on an Illumina NovaSeq with 2 x 150 bp paired-end reads. The paper's processing steps were these. With migec v1.2.7, reads were demultiplexed and then collapsed into UMI-guided consensus sequences. Using mixcr v2.1.11, UMI consensuses were aligned to TRA and TRB V and J templates and then assembled into clonotypes. Expanded or contracted clonotypes were those called significant by both edgeR and NoisET, with noise models trained on biological replicates. For edgeR calls, the thresholds were a false discovery rate-adjusted p below 0.01 and a log2 fold-change of 1. As an exploratory analysis of dynamics, PCA with hierarchical clustering was applied to max-normalized trajectories of the 1000 most abundant clonotypes. The CD4 or CD8 phenotype of responding clones was assigned using the separately sequenced CD4+ and CD8+ repertoires. TCRdb reran the public reads through fastp at Q25 and MiXCR, keeping productive beta chains. When rows share a CDR3 protein, they turn into one entry using the most common DNA and genes. The V and J calls shown here were made by TCRdb, not taken from the authors' results. The sample yields 500,000 to 650,000 distinct CDR3 sequences; about 22% were counted once. Of the sample, about 8.7% is held by the ten largest clones.

Ficoll-Paque density gradient centrifugation was used to isolate PBMCs. This sample is part of a study of T-cell memory formation after mild COVID-19 (dated by TCRdb to the early 2020s). Regarding the study in general: Most TCR sequence clusters were specific to one of the two donors. In a couple of donors, T-cell clones that expanded and contracted after mild COVID-19 were tracked by sequencing TCRalpha and TCRbeta repertoires over time. The cohort was made up of two young adult volunteers, one female and one male, who were previously healthy.

Results and caveats for the whole study, not just this receptor: The study included only a couple of mild cases, and larger cohorts that include severe cases with pre-infection samples were judged to be necessary. The detection of some responding clones in pre-infection memory suggests that pre-existing cross-reactive memory T cells joined the SARS-CoV-2 response. Balanced CD4/CD8 phenotypes were observed for clones contracting from day 15 to 85, whereas a bias towards CD4+ was observed for a second wave of clones expanding from day 15 to 37. Contracting CD4+ clones turned up mainly in the CM and EM memory subsets, whereas EMRA was where CD8+ clones were enriched. The second-wave clones that peaked on day 37 were not confirmed to be SARS-CoV-2 specific.

Material for sequencing was PBMCs or a T cell subset sorted from them (not recorded which). The receptor was isolated from an adult woman who had mild COVID-19 (a few samples of this study predate the infection). The sample titles of this study are shuffled in the database, so cell type and time point are left out; the donor was told from shared clones.

This receptor has the CDR3 CATSGLTGYNEQYF. The DNA sequence is given as TGTGCCACCAGCGGGTTGACAGGGTACAACGAGCAGTACTTC. Here the chain combines TRBV15 and TRBJ2-7, and 7 bases in between align with TRBD1. Including cysteine and phenylalanine, the CDR3 has 14 amino acids. Only the CDR3 DNA is retained, 42 bases long and in frame from the first base. V ends up 5 bases short and J 5 bases short, with an unmatched junction base count of 9. As encoded in the germline V gene (reference sequence), CDR1 is LNHNV while CDR2 is YYDKDF.